The clone carrying this TCR beta chain was detected ten times or more. What it binds is unknown. This entry is derived from a study of tumor and adjacent non-tumor tissue in lung cancer. Whole-study context: The cohort had 12 adenocarcinoma, a couple of squamous cell and 1 small cell patients. Study-wide results and caveats: In normal lung, the top 100 clones were significantly more dominant than in tumor.

This sample's RNA came from whole unsorted tissue. The library came from three nested PCR rounds adapted from ARM-PCR protocols. TCRdb reanalysed the multiplex PCR reads using MiXCR and keeps one entry per CDR3 protein. The data contain over 110,000 distinct CDR3 sequences, around 65% of them singletons. This sequence was found in a man in his sixties with small cell lung cancer. Sequences were obtained from lung tumor tissue.

The CDR3 is CASKAQGYRIGTEAFF. In nucleotides, the CDR3 is TGTGCCAGCAAGGCACAGGGTTACCGCATCGGTACTGAAGCTTTCTTT. V usage is TRBV6-5 and J usage is TRBJ1-1; tentative D call: TRBD1 (6 bases). The CDR3 covers 16 residues. The germline V gene encodes CDR1 MNHEY and CDR2 SVGAGI. V lost 7 bases and J lost 5, with 23 bases in between.